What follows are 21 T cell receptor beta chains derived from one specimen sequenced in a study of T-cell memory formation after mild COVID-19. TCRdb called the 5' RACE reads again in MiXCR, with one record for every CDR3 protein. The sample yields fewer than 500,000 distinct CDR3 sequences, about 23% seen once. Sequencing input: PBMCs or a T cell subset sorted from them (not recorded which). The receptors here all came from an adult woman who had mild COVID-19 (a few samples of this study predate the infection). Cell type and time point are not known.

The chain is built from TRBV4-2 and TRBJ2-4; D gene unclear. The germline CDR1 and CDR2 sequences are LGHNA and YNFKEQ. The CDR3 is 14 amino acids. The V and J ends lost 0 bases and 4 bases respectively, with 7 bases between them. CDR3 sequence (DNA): TGTGCCAGCAGCCAAGATCTTGGGAAAAACATTCAGTACTTC. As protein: CASSQDLGKNIQYF.

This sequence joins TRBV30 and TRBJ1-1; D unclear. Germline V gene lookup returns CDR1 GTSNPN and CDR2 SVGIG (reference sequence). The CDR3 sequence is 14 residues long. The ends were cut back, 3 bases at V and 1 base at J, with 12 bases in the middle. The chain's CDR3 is CAWSDLVKNTEAFF. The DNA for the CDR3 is TGTGCCTGGAGCGACCTCGTCAAGAACACTGAAGCTTTCTTT.

Here the CDR3 DNA reads TGTGCCACCAGCGGCCCCGGATCCCCGAAGACAGGTCGGTTGGAGCAGTACTTC. Protein: CATSGPGSPKTGRLEQYF. The V and J genes are TRBV15 and TRBJ2-7; TRBD1 is a possible D gene (6 bases). The CDR3 has 18 residues. The germline V and J ends were trimmed by 5 bases and 7 bases, with 30 bases remaining between them. The germline CDR1 and CDR2 sequences are LNHNV and YYDKDF (reference sequence). The full variable domain, its missing parts supplied by reference TRBV15 and TRBJ2-7, is DAMVIQNPRYQVTQFGKPVTLSCSQTLNHNVMYWYQQKSSQAPKLLFHYYDKDFNNEADTPDNFQSRRPNTSFCFLDIRSPGLGDTAMYLCATSGPGSPKTGRLEQYFGPGTRLTVT.

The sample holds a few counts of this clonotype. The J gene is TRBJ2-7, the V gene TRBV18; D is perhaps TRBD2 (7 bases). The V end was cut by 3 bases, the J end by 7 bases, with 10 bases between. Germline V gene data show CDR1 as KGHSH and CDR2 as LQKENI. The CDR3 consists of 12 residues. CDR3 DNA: TGTGCCAGCTCACCGGGGGGGCAAGAGCAGTACTTC. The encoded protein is CASSPGGQEQYF.

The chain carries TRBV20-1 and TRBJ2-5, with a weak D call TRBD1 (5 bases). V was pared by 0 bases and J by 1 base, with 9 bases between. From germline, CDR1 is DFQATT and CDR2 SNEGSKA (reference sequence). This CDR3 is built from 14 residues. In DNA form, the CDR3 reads TGCAGTGCTAGAGATTGGCAGGGCCAAGAGACCCAGTACTTC. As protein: CSARDWQGQETQYF.

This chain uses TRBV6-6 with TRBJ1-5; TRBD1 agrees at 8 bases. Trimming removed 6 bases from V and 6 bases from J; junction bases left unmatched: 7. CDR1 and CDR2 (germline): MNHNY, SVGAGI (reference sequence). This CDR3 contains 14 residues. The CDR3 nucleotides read TGTGCCAGCAGCCTATTGACAGGGGTTCAGCCCCAGCATTTT. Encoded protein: CASSLLTGVQPQHF.

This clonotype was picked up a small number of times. The CDR3: CASSTRDGGEQFF. The DNA of the CDR3 is TGTGCCAGCAGCACCCGCGATGGGGGTGAGCAGTTCTTC. J is TRBJ2-1 and V is TRBV7-9, with D tentatively TRBD1 or TRBD2 (5 bases each). CDR1 and CDR2 from the germline V gene are SEHNR and FQNEAQ (reference sequence). V shed 5 bases and J shed 9 bases, with 14 bases lying between them. The CDR3 covers 13 residues.

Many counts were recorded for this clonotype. CDR3 in amino acids: CASSSGTPRSTDTQYF. The CDR3 DNA follows: TGTGCCAGCAGCTCCGGGACTCCCAGAAGCACAGATACGCAGTATTTT. The chain couples TRBV7-3 to TRBJ2-3; D might be TRBD2 (6 bases). The CDR3 loop spans 16 amino acids. In germline, CDR1 is SGHTA, CDR2 FQGTGA. Trimming took 4 bases from V and 0 from J, leaving 14 bases between them.

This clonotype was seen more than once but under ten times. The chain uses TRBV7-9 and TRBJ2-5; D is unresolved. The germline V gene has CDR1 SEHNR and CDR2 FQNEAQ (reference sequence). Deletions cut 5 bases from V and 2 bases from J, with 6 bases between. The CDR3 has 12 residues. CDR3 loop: CASSPQQETQYF. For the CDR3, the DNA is TGTGCCAGCAGCCCTCAGCAAGAGACCCAGTACTTC.

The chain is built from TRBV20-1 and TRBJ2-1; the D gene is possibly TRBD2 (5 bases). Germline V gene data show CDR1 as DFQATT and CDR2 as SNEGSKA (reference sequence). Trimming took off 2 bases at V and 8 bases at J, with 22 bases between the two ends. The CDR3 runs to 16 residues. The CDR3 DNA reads TGCAGTGCTAGAAGTTATGGCCTAGCCCGAGACTATGAGCAGTTCTTC. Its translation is CSARSYGLARDYEQFF.

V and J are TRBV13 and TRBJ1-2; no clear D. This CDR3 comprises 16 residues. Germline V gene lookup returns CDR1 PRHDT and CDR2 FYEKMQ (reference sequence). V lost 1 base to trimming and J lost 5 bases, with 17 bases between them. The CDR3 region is CASSLESSGAQYGYTF. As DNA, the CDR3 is TGTGCCAGCAGCTTAGAGTCCTCGGGCGCGCAATATGGCTACACCTTC.

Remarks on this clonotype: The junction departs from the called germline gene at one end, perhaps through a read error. CDR3 DNA sequence: TGTGCCAGCAGTCCATCGGGCAGTCCTCGCTCTTGGGCCAACGTCCTGACTTTC. Protein product: CASSPSGSPRSWANVLTF. The V and J genes are TRBV7-8 and TRBJ2-6; D gene ambiguous. This CDR3 region has 18 residues. CDR1 is SGHVS, CDR2 FQNEAQ, per germline.

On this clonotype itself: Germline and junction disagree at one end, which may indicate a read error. The CDR3 DNA is TGTGCCAGCAGCTTGTCGTCCAGGGTCGGGGAGCTGATTTTT. This gives the protein CASSLSSRVGELIF. V is TRBV5-5 and J is TRBJ2-2; D is possibly TRBD1 or TRBD2 (5 bases each). The CDR3 has 14 residues. In germline, CDR1 is SGHKS, CDR2 YYEKEE (reference sequence).

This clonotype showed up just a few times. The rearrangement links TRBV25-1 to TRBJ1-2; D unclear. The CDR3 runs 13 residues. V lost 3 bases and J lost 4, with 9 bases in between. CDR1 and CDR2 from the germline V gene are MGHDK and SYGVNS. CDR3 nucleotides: TGTGCCAGCAGTGATGTGGGTAGCTATGGCTACACCTTC. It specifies CASSDVGSYGYTF.

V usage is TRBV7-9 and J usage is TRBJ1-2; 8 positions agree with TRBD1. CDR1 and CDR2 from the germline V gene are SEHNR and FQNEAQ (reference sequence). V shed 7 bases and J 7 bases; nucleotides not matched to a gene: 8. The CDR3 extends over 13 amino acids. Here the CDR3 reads CASNNRGDPGYTF. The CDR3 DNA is TGTGCCAGCAATAACAGGGGGGACCCTGGCTACACCTTC.

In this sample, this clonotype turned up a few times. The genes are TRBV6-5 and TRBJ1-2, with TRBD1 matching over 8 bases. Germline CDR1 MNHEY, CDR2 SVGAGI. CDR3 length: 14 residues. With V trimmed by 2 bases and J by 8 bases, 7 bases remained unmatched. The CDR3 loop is CASSYTGQGSGYTF. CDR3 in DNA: TGTGCCAGCAGTTACACCGGACAGGGATCCGGCTACACCTTC.

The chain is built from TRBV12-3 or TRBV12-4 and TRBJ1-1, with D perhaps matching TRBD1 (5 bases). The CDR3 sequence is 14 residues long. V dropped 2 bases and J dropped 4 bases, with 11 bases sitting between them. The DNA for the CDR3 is TGTGCCAGCAGTTTACGACAGTATCTCACTGAAGCTTTCTTT. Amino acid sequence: CASSLRQYLTEAFF.

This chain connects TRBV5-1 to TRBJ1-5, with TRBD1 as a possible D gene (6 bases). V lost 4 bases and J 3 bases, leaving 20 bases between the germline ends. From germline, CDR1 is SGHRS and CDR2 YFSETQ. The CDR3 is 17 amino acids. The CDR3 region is CASSPDFSGTINQPQHF. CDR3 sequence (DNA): TGCGCCAGCAGCCCCGATTTCTCCGGGACAATCAATCAGCCCCAGCATTTT. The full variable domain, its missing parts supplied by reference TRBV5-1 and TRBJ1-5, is KAGVTQTPRYLIKTRGQQVTLSCSPISGHRSVSWYQQTPGQGLQFLFEYFSETQRNKGNFPGRFSGRQFSNSRSEMNVSTLELGDSALYLCASSPDFSGTINQPQHFGDGTRLSIL.

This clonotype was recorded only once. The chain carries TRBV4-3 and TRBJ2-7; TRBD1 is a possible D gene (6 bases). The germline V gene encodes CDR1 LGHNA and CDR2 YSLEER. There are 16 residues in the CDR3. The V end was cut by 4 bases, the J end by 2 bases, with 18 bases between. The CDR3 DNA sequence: TGCGCCAGCAGCCTAGGATACCCGCAGGGGCCCTACGAGCAGTACTTC. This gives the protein CASSLGYPQGPYEQYF.

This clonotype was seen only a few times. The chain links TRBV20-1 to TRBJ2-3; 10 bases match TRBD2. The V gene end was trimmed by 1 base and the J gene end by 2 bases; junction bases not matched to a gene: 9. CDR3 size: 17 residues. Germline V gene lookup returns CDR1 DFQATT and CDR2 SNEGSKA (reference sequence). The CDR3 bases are TGCAGTGCTAGAGGTCTAGCGGGGGCCGTTCCCACAGATACGCAGTATTTT. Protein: CSARGLAGAVPTDTQYF.

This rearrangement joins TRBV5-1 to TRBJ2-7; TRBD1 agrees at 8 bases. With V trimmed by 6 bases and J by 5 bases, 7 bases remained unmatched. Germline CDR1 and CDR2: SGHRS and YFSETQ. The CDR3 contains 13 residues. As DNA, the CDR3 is TGCGCCAGCACTTGGCAGGGGGCGAACGAGCAGTACTTC. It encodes CASTWQGANEQYF.